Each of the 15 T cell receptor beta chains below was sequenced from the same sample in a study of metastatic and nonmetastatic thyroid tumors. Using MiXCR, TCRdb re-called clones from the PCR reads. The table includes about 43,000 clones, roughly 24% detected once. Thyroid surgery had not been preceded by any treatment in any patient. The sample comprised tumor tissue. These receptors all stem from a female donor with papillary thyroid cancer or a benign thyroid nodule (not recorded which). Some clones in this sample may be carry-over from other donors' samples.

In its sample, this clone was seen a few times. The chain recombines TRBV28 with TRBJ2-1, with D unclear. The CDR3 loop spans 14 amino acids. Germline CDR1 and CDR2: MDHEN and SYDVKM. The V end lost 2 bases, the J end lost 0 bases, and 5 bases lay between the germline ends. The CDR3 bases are TGTGCCAGCAGTTTAAGGAACTCCTACAATGAGCAGTTCTTC. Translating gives CASSLRNSYNEQFF.

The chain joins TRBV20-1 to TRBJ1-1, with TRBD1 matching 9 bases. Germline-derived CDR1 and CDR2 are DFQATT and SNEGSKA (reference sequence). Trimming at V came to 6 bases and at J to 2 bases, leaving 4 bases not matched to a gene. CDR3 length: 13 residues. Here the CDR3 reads CSARDRANTEAFF. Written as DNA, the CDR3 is TGCAGTGCGAGGGACAGGGCAAACACTGAAGCTTTCTTT.

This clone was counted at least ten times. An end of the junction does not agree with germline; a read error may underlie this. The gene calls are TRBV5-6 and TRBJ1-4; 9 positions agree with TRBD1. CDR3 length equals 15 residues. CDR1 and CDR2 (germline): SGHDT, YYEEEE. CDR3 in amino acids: CASSPVGTGHEKLSF. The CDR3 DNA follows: TGTGCCAGCAGCCCCGTCGGGACAGGGCACGAAAAACTGTCTTTT.

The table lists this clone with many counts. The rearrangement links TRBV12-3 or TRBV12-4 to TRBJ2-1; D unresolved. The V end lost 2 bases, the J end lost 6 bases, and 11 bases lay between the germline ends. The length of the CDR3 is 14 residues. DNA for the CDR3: TGTGCCAGCAGTTTAAGATCGCACCTCAATGAGCAGTTCTTC. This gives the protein CASSLRSHLNEQFF.

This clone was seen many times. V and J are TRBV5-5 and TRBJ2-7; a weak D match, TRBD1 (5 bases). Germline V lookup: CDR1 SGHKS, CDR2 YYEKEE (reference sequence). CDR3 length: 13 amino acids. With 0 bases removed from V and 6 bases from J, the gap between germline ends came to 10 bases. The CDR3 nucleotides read TGTGCCAGCAGCTTGGGCAGGGTGGGCGAGCAGTACTTC. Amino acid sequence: CASSLGRVGEQYF.

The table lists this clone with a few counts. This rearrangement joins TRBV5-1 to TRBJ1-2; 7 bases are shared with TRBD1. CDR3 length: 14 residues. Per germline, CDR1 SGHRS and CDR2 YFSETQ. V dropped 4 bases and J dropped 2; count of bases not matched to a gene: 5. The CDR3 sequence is CASSLGTANYGYTF. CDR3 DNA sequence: TGCGCCAGCAGCCTCGGGACAGCGAACTATGGCTACACCTTC.

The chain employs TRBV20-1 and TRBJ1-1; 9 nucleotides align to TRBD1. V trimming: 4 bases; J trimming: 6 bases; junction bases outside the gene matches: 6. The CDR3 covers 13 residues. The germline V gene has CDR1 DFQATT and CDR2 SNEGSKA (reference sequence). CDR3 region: CSATPGTGSEAFF. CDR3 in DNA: TGCAGTGCTACCCCTGGGACAGGGTCTGAAGCTTTCTTT.

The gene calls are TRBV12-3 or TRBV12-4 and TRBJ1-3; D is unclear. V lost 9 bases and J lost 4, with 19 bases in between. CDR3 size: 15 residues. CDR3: CASIDRPGRGNTIYF. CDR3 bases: TGTGCCAGTATTGACCGGCCTGGCAGGGGAAACACCATATATTTT.

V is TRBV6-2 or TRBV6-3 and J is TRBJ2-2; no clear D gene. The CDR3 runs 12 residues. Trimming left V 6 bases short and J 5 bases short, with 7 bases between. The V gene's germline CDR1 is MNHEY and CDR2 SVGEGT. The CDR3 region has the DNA TGTGCCAGCAGCCCACAGACCGGGGAGCTGTTTTTT. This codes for CASSPQTGELFF.

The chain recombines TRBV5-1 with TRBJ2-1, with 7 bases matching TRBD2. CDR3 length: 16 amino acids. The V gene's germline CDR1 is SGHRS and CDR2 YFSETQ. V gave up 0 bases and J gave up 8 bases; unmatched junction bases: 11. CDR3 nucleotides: TGCGCCAGCAGCTTGGTCCTTGCGGGAGAGGCCGATGAGCAGTTCTTC. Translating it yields CASSLVLAGEADEQFF.

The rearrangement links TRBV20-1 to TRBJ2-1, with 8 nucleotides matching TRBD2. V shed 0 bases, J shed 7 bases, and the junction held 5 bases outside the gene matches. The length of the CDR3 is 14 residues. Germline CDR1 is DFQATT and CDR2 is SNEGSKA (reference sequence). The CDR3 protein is CSARDREGLNEQFF. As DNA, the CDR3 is TGCAGTGCTAGAGACCGGGAGGGCCTTAATGAGCAGTTCTTC.

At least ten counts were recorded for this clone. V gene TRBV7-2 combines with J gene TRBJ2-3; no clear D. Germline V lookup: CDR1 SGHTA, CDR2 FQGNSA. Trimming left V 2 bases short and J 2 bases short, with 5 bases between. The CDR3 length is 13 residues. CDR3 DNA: TGTGCCAGCAGCTTAAGCCTCACAGATACGCAGTATTTT. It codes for CASSLSLTDTQYF.

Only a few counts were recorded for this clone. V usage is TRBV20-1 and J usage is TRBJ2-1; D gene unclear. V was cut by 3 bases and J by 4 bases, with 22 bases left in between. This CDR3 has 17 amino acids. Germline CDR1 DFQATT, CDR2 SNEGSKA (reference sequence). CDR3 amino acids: CSASQLGFSFGYNEQFF. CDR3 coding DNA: TGCAGTGCTAGTCAGCTCGGATTCTCCTTCGGGTACAATGAGCAGTTCTTC.

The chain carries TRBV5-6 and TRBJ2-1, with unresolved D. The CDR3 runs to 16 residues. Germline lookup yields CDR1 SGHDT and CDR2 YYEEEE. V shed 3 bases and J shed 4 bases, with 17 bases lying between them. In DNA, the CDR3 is TGTGCCAGCAGCTGGGAAGGAGACGGGCCATACAATGAGCAGTTCTTC. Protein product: CASSWEGDGPYNEQFF.

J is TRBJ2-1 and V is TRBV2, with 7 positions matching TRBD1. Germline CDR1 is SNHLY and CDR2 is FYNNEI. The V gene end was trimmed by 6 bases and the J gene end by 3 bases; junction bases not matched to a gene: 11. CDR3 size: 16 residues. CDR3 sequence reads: CASRTTGTAYYNEQFF. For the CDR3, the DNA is TGTGCCAGCAGAACCACCGGGACAGCTTACTACAATGAGCAGTTCTTC.